A selection of T cell receptor beta chains follows, all from one sample in a study of identical twins. TCRdb recomputed calls from the 5' RACE reads with MiXCR, one row per CDR3 protein. The table records 400,000 to 500,000 distinct CDR3 sequences, around 20% of them present only once. Sequencing was carried out using naive T cells sorted from blood. The origin of the receptors is a man aged 45-65 years in good health. Each CDR3 is given with its conserved first and last residue. D genes are given only for firm matches. Size tells how often a clone was seen (once, few, many) or the class of an expanded clone, and some rows leave it out.

abundance,d_gene,v_gene,j_gene,CDR3nt,CDR3aa
-,-,TRBV30,TRBJ2-1,TGTGCCTGGAGTGTTTTAGCGGAGTACAATGAGCAGTTCTTC,CAWSVLAEYNEQFF
-,-,TRBV19,TRBJ2-3,TGTGCCAGTAGTATCGGGGGTGAGGCCACAGATACGCAGTATTTT,CASSIGGEATDTQYF
-,TRBD2,TRBV4-3,TRBJ2-5,TGCGCCAGCAGCCAAGAGGGGGGGTGGGAGACCCAGTACTTC,CASSQEGGWETQYF
many,-,TRBV4-3,TRBJ2-2,TGCGCCAGCAGCCAAGACGGGGGTCTCCCCGGGGAGCTGTTTTTT,CASSQDGGLPGELFF
-,TRBD1,TRBV12-3/TRBV12-4,TRBJ2-3,TGTGCCAGCAGTCCCGGGACAGGAAGGTATACGCAGTATTTT,CASSPGTGRYTQYF
-,-,TRBV5-5,TRBJ2-6,TGTGCCAGCAGCCCTATTTTAGGGTCTGGGGCCAACGTCCTGACTTTC,CASSPILGSGANVLTF
-,-,TRBV6-5,TRBJ2-1,TGTGCCAGCAGTTACTCGGTGGGACAATTCAATGAGCAGTTCTTC,CASSYSVGQFNEQFF
once,TRBD1,TRBV28,TRBJ2-1,TGTGCCAGCACTATCAGGGGGATTATCAATGAGCAGTTCTTC,CASTIRGIINEQFF
-,-,TRBV6-2/TRBV6-3,TRBJ2-7,TGTGCCAGCAGTTACGAGGGACGGGTCTCCTACGAGCAGTACTTC,CASSYEGRVSYEQYF
many,-,TRBV11-1,TRBJ2-5,TGTGCCAGCAGCTTAGGCCCCGGAGGAGAGACCCAGTACTTC,CASSLGPGGETQYF
-,-,TRBV12-3/TRBV12-4,TRBJ1-5,TGTGCCAGCAGATACGCTCGCGGGGGCGCGGGTCAGCCCCAGCATTTT,CASRYARGGAGQPQHF
-,-,TRBV7-9,TRBJ2-3,TGTGCCAGGGGCGGACCCGTGGATACGCAGTATTTT,CARGGPVDTQYF
few,TRBD1,TRBV30,TRBJ2-6,TGTGCCTGGAGTATAGGGGGCGCTGGGGCCAACGTCCTGACTTTC,CAWSIGGAGANVLTF
-,-,TRBV2,TRBJ2-1,TGTGCCAGCATAGGACTTCCTCACTCCTACAATGAGCAGTTCTTC,CASIGLPHSYNEQFF
once,TRBD1,TRBV19,TRBJ2-2,TGTGCCAGTAGTACAAGACAGGGGGCCGGCGGGGAGCTGTTTTTT,CASSTRQGAGGELFF
-,TRBD1,TRBV6-2/TRBV6-3,TRBJ2-5,TGTGCCAGCAGTTACTCAAGGACAGGGGGCGGAGAGACCCAGTACTTC,CASSYSRTGGGETQYF
-,-,TRBV7-2,TRBJ2-1,TGTGCCAGCAGCTTACCCGGCCGGGTTGTTGAGCAGTTCTTC,CASSLPGRVVEQFF
-,TRBD2,TRBV4-3,TRBJ2-3,TGCGCCAGCAGCCAAGAATTTTTTAGCGGGGGAGCTACAGATACGCAGTATTTT,CASSQEFFSGGATDTQYF
-,-,TRBV28,TRBJ2-5,TGTGCCAGCAGTCCAATCCTAAACAGGGAAATGCAAGAGACCCAGTACTTC,CASSPILNREMQETQYF
-,-,TRBV7-8,TRBJ2-7,TGTGCCAGCAGCTTAGGAGGGGCCGGCTCCTACGAGCAGTACTTC,CASSLGGAGSYEQYF
-,-,TRBV7-9,TRBJ1-1,TGTGCCAGCAGCGTCCAGACAGGCCTGAACACTGAAGCTTTCTTT,CASSVQTGLNTEAFF
-,-,TRBV7-8,TRBJ2-1,TGTGCCAGCAGCTTAGCGTCCGTCCATGAGCAGTTCTTC,CASSLASVHEQFF
few,TRBD2,TRBV2,TRBJ2-1,TGTGCCAGCATTCGACTAGCGGACAATGAGCAGTTCTTC,CASIRLADNEQFF
many,-,TRBV11-3,TRBJ2-7,TGTGCCAGCAGCTTCGGCCCTCAGTTCGAGCAGTACTTC,CASSFGPQFEQYF
-,-,TRBV5-1,TRBJ2-7,TGCGCCAGCAGTATTGTCGACTACGAGCAGTACTTC,CASSIVDYEQYF
few,TRBD2,TRBV15,TRBJ2-3,TGTGCCACCAGCACGGGCCAGCGGGGGGGCACAGATACGCAGTATTTT,CATSTGQRGGTDTQYF
-,TRBD1,TRBV12-3/TRBV12-4,TRBJ2-1,TGTGCCAGCAGTTCCGGGACAGGGCAAATCTATGAGCAGTTCTTC,CASSSGTGQIYEQFF
many,TRBD1,TRBV20-1,TRBJ1-2,TGCAGTGCTCCCGACAGGGAGGATGGCTACACCTTC,CSAPDREDGYTF
few,-,TRBV12-3/TRBV12-4,TRBJ2-5,TGTGCCAGCAATGTCGGGCAGGGGAAAGAGACCCAGTACTTC,CASNVGQGKETQYF
few,-,TRBV7-9,TRBJ1-5,TGTGCCAGCAGTCAGGGACACAGCAATCAGCCCCAGCATTTT,CASSQGHSNQPQHF
few,-,TRBV20-1,TRBJ1-1,TGCAGTGCCAAGATCGGAGCGAACACTGAAGCTTTCTTT,CSAKIGANTEAFF
many,-,TRBV5-1,TRBJ1-2,TGCGCCAGCAGCTTGCGACAGGACAACTATGGCTACACCTTC,CASSLRQDNYGYTF
many,TRBD1,TRBV20-1,TRBJ2-1,TGCAGTGCTAGACGGACAGGGGACCTATACAATGAGCAGTTCTTC,CSARRTGDLYNEQFF
-,TRBD2,TRBV5-1,TRBJ2-7,TGCGCCAGCAGCACTAGCGGGAGTAGATACGAGCAGTACTTC,CASSTSGSRYEQYF
-,-,TRBV19,TRBJ1-1,TGTGCCAGTAGGGGGGGGACGCTGAGCACTGAAGCTTTCTTT,CASRGGTLSTEAFF
many,-,TRBV7-2,TRBJ2-2,TGTGCCAGCAGCTTGGGGCGGGCCGGGGAGCTGTTTTTT,CASSLGRAGELFF
few,-,TRBV12-3/TRBV12-4,TRBJ1-4,TGTGCCAGCAGTTTACAGGGTATTGCTAATGAAAAACTGTTTTTT,CASSLQGIANEKLFF
few,TRBD2,TRBV29-1,TRBJ2-5,TGCAGCGTTGGTGGTGTAGCGGGAGAGACCCAGTACTTC,CSVGGVAGETQYF
-,-,TRBV7-9,TRBJ1-1,TGTGCCAGCAGCGACAGGATTGCGGACACTGAAGCTTTCTTT,CASSDRIADTEAFF
many,-,TRBV5-1,TRBJ2-1,TGCGCCAGCAGCTTGGGACACCGGGACACCTACAATGAGCAGTTCTTC,CASSLGHRDTYNEQFF
-,-,TRBV15,TRBJ2-3,TGTGCCACCAGCAGAGGAGGATATGCAGATACGCAGTATTTT,CATSRGGYADTQYF
-,TRBD1,TRBV20-1,TRBJ2-5,TGCAGTGCTCCGACCCCGACAGGGGGCTTTGGGGAGACCCAGTACTTC,CSAPTPTGGFGETQYF
-,TRBD2,TRBV7-9,TRBJ2-3,TGTGCCAGCAGCTGGGCTAGCGGGGCGGATACGCAGTATTTT,CASSWASGADTQYF
many,TRBD1,TRBV20-1,TRBJ2-7,TGCAGTGCTGCCCGGGACAGAGACTACGAGCAGTACTTC,CSAARDRDYEQYF
few,-,TRBV12-3/TRBV12-4,TRBJ2-1,TGTGCCAGCAGTTCTTATGAGGCCCCTAGGGCTGGAAGGATGAAGCAGTTCTTC,CASSSYEAPRAGRMKQFF
-,-,TRBV10-3,TRBJ2-1,TGTGCCATCAGCACCCCAGACGCTGCCTTGGGGCCCAATGAGCAGTTCTTC,CAISTPDAALGPNEQFF
few,-,TRBV4-3,TRBJ1-2,TGCGCCAGCAGCCAAGTAGAGGGGGGCTACTATGGCTACACCTTC,CASSQVEGGYYGYTF
-,-,TRBV3-1,TRBJ2-6,TGTGCCAGCAGCTCAGGTCGGTCTGGGGCCAACGTCCTGACTTTC,CASSSGRSGANVLTF
few,-,TRBV5-1,TRBJ2-2,TGCGCCAGCAGCTTGTCTTTACGACGCGCGAACACCGGGGAGCTGTTTTTT,CASSLSLRRANTGELFF
-,TRBD2,TRBV10-3,TRBJ2-2,TGTGCCACTGCGGGGGCCGGGGAGCTGTTTTTT,CATAGAGELFF
many,TRBD2,TRBV27,TRBJ2-3,TGTGCCAGCAGGGGACTAGCGGGAAGCACAGATACGCAGTATTTT,CASRGLAGSTDTQYF
-,-,TRBV6-2/TRBV6-3,TRBJ1-1,TGTGCCAGCATTATAGGGGGTTTGAACACTGAAGCTTTCTTT,CASIIGGLNTEAFF
many,TRBD1,TRBV5-1,TRBJ2-5,TGCGCCAGCAGCTTGGAGGGACAGGGAGCAGAGACCCAGTACTTC,CASSLEGQGAETQYF
many,-,TRBV15,TRBJ2-1,TGTGCCACCAGCAGCAAGGGACACTACTACAATGAGCAGTTCTTC,CATSSKGHYYNEQFF
few,-,TRBV12-3/TRBV12-4,TRBJ1-1,TGTGCCAGCAGTTACCACGGCGCAGGAAGCATGAACACTGAAGCTTTCTTT,CASSYHGAGSMNTEAFF
-,-,TRBV5-1,TRBJ1-5,TGCGCCAGCAGCCCGGACGGCGACAATCAGCCCCAGCATTTT,CASSPDGDNQPQHF
few,-,TRBV10-3,TRBJ1-2,TGTGCCATCAGTGACTCTGGTGGGGGCTACACCTTC,CAISDSGGGYTF
few,-,TRBV12-3/TRBV12-4,TRBJ1-3,TGTGCCAGCAGTTCTCCAGGGTTATATAACACCATATATTTT,CASSSPGLYNTIYF